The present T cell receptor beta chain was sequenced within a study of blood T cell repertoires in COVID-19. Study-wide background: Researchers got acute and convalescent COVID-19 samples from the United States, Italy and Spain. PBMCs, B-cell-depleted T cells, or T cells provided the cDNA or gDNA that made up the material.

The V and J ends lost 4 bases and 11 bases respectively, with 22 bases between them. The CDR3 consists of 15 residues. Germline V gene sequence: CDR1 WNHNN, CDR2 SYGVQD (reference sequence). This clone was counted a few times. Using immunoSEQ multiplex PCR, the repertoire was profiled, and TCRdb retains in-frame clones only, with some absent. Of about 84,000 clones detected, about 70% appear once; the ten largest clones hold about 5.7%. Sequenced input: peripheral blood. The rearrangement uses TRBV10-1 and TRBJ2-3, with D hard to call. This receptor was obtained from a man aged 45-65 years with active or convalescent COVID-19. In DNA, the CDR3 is TGCGCCAGCAGTGTGATGGTCGCCCCCTCCAGTGGGCAGTATTTT. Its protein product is CASSVMVAPSSGQYF.